The 29 T cell receptor beta chains below come from one sample, sequenced in a study of identifying expanded T cells in peripheral blood. Only in-frame clones appear in the TCRdb table, and some are missing; sequencing was by immunoSEQ multiplex PCR. The sample holds more than 85,000 clones, 88% seen once. Sequencing was performed on blood. These TCRs come from a person aged 18 to 70 in good health.

This clone was seen more than once but under ten times. The chain combines TRBV11-2 with TRBJ2-7, with 7 bases that match TRBD2. The CDR3 has 16 residues. Unmatched junction bases numbered 13, after V lost 5 bases and J lost 3 bases. CDR1 and CDR2 from the germline V gene are SGHAT and FQNNGV. The CDR3 protein is CASSPLKRDHDYEQYF. CDR3 DNA: TGTGCCAGCAGCCCATTGAAGCGGGACCATGACTACGAGCAGTACTTC.

The gene calls are TRBV18 and TRBJ1-2, with TRBD1 matching over 8 bases. The CDR3 sequence is 13 residues long. Looked up from germline, CDR1 is KGHSH and CDR2 is LQKENI. Trimming cost V 3 bases and J 8 bases; bases outside gene matches: 5. The CDR3 sequence: CASSPGQDIGYTF. DNA of the CDR3: TGTGCCAGCTCACCGGGACAGGACATCGGCTACACCTTC.

The V and J genes are TRBV5-4 and TRBJ2-7; 7 positions agree with TRBD1. The CDR3 covers 14 residues. Germline CDR1 and CDR2: SGHNT and YYREEE (reference sequence). J gave up 0 bases and V 2 bases, and 2 bases lay outside the gene matches. The CDR3 sequence: CASSLQGISYEQYF. CDR3 DNA sequence: TGTGCCAGCAGCTTACAGGGGATCTCCTACGAGCAGTACTTC.

This clone was picked up one time. The rearrangement links TRBV11-2 to TRBJ2-3; the D call may be TRBD1 or TRBD2 (5 bases each). The CDR3 covers 13 residues. V lost 3 bases, J lost 3 bases, and 7 bases lay in between. Germline loops: CDR1 SGHAT, CDR2 FQNNGV. The CDR3 region is CASSFGGTDTQYF. As DNA, the CDR3 is TGTGCCAGCAGCTTTGGGGGTACAGATACGCAGTATTTT.

The chain recombines TRBV5-5 with TRBJ1-4, with D unresolved. The V gene lost 1 base and the J gene lost 8 bases, with 12 bases spanning the gap. Germline V gene lookup returns CDR1 SGHKS and CDR2 YYEKEE (reference sequence). The CDR3 runs 14 residues. The CDR3 here is CASSLLVGGEKLFF. CDR3 DNA sequence: TGTGCCAGCAGCTTGTTGGTGGGAGGGGAAAAACTGTTTTTT. The variable domain in full, with the rest retrieved from reference TRBV5-5 and TRBJ1-4, is DAGVTQSPTHLIKTRGQQVTLRCSPISGHKSVSWYQQVLGQGPQFIFQYYEKEERGRGNFPDRFSARQFPNYSSELNVNALLLGDSALYLCASSLLVGGEKLFFGSGTQLSVL.

The CDR3 spells CASRFLGQVEDTQYF. The CDR3 DNA sequence: TGTGCCAGCAGATTTCTCGGACAGGTTGAAGATACGCAGTATTTT. The chain carries TRBV5-4 and TRBJ2-3; the match to TRBD1 covers 7 bases. The V and J ends lost 5 bases and 5 bases, in that order; junction bases with no gene match: 11. The CDR3 covers 15 residues. Germline CDR1 and CDR2: SGHNT and YYREEE (reference sequence).

The chain recombines TRBV7-9 with TRBJ2-1; D possibly corresponds to TRBD2 (6 bases). The germline CDR1 and CDR2 sequences are SEHNR and FQNEAQ (reference sequence). The CDR3 loop spans 16 amino acids. Trimming left V 5 bases short and J 0 bases short, with 14 bases between. The DNA for the CDR3 is TGTGCCAGCAGCCCCTGGGACTCCCTCTCCTACAATGAGCAGTTCTTC. Amino acids: CASSPWDSLSYNEQFF.

V is TRBV11-2 and J is TRBJ2-7, with TRBD2 matching 11 bases. J lost 2 bases, V lost 4 bases, and 7 bases had no gene match. The CDR3 totals 16 residues. Per the germline V gene, CDR1 is SGHAT and CDR2 is FQNNGV. CDR3 sequence (DNA): TGTGCCAGCAGCTCCTCCCTAGCGGGGGGCGCCTACGAGCAGTACTTC. Its translation: CASSSSLAGGAYEQYF.

This chain joins TRBV30 and TRBJ1-1; D possibly corresponds to TRBD1 (6 bases). V was pared by 7 bases and J by 7 bases, with 25 bases between. Germline CDR1 GTSNPN, CDR2 SVGIG (reference sequence). The CDR3 length is 15 residues. CDR3 coding DNA: TGTGCCTCTACACTCCAAGGGGCGGGGGGCGGTGAAGCTTTCTTT. Its protein product is CASTLQGAGGGEAFF.

The J gene is TRBJ2-7, the V gene TRBV30; 12 nucleotides line up with TRBD1. This CDR3 has 14 residues. The germline gives CDR1 GTSNPN, CDR2 SVGIG (reference sequence). V shed 1 base and J 9 bases; nucleotides not matched to a gene: 7. The CDR3 coding sequence is TGTGCCTGGAGTGGGGGGACAGGGGGCATGGGGCAGTACTTC. This gives the protein CAWSGGTGGMGQYF.

The V and J genes are TRBV5-4 and TRBJ1-2; D might be TRBD1 (5 bases). The length of the CDR3 is 14 residues. V lost 5 bases to trimming and J lost 4 bases, with 15 bases between them. From germline, CDR1 is SGHNT and CDR2 YYREEE (reference sequence). The CDR3 sequence is CASRRGADPYGYTF. CDR3 bases: TGTGCCAGCAGACGAGGGGCAGACCCCTATGGCTACACCTTC.

This chain joins TRBV7-7 and TRBJ2-6; D unresolved. The germline CDR1 and CDR2 sequences are SSHAT and FNYEAQ (reference sequence). The CDR3 sequence is 16 residues long. V was trimmed by 5 bases and J by 3 bases, leaving 14 bases between them. The CDR3 region is CASSPQGFLGANVLTF. The CDR3, as DNA: TGTGCCAGCAGCCCCCAAGGGTTTCTTGGGGCCAACGTCCTGACTTTC.

This clone was observed a single time. The chain has TRBV5-1 and TRBJ2-7; 7 bases match TRBD2. This CDR3 region has 15 residues. The germline gives CDR1 SGHRS, CDR2 YFSETQ. The trim removed 0 bases at V and 2 bases at J, leaving 5 bases unmatched. DNA for the CDR3: TGCGCCAGCAGCTTGGCGGCTAGCGGTACCTACGAGCAGTACTTC. Translated: CASSLAASGTYEQYF.

V usage is TRBV27 and J usage is TRBJ1-5; unclear D gene. This CDR3 comprises 13 residues. V dropped 5 bases and J dropped 7 bases, with 12 bases sitting between them. Germline lookup yields CDR1 MNHEY and CDR2 SMNVEV (reference sequence). The CDR3: CASSTSISQPQHF. CDR3 bases: TGTGCCAGCAGTACCTCCATAAGCCAGCCCCAGCATTTT.

Only one count was recorded for this clone. V is TRBV25-1 and J is TRBJ2-3, with unresolved D. Germline V CDR1 and CDR2: MGHDK, SYGVNS. The length of the CDR3 is 14 residues. V was trimmed by 4 bases and J by 2 bases, leaving 10 bases between them. The CDR3 DNA reads as TGTGCCAGCAGTGCTGGTTTAGTCACAGATACGCAGTATTTT. It translates to CASSAGLVTDTQYF.

V usage is TRBV9 and J usage is TRBJ2-6, with 8 positions matching TRBD2. The V segment lost 6 bases and the J segment 0 bases; nucleotides outside the gene matches: 14. This CDR3 has 19 amino acids. Germline V CDR1 and CDR2: SGDLS, YYNGEE. The CDR3: CASTLRPLAGSSGANVLTF. The CDR3 region has the DNA TGTGCCAGCACCCTTAGGCCCCTAGCGGGCAGCTCTGGGGCCAACGTCCTGACTTTC. The variable domain in full, completed from reference TRBV9 and TRBJ2-6, reads DSGVTQTPKHLITATGQRVTLRCSPRSGDLSVYWYQQSLDQGLQFLIQYYNGEERAKGNILERFSAQQFPDLHSELNLSSLELGDSALYFCASTLRPLAGSSGANVLTFGAGSRLTVL.

The rearrangement uses TRBV2 and TRBJ2-7; D is perhaps TRBD2 (6 bases). The V gene lost 3 bases and the J gene lost 2 bases, with 11 bases spanning the gap. This CDR3 spans 14 amino acids. Germline V gene sequence: CDR1 SNHLY, CDR2 FYNNEI. CDR3: CASSEWDSTYEQYF. The CDR3 DNA reads as TGTGCCAGCAGTGAGTGGGACTCGACCTACGAGCAGTACTTC.

The chain is built from TRBV21-1 and TRBJ2-5. TRBV21-1 is shown as a pseudogene. The CDR3 is 12 residues long. The CDR3 reads CASSNYQETQYF. The CDR3 nucleotides read TGTGCCAGCAGCAATTACCAAGAGACCCAGTACTTC.

This clone was counted between two and nine times. This rearrangement joins TRBV4-1 to TRBJ2-7; D call uncertain. CDR3 length: 15 amino acids. Trimming shortened V by 4 bases and J by 2 bases, and 15 bases separated the two germline ends. Per the germline V gene, CDR1 is MGHRA and CDR2 is YSYEKL. Here the CDR3 reads CASSLENLPTYEQYF. The CDR3, as DNA: TGCGCCAGCAGCCTCGAGAACCTACCAACCTACGAGCAGTACTTC.

This chain links TRBV28 with TRBJ2-7, with no clear D. The CDR3 runs 11 residues. V lost 8 bases and J 5 bases, leaving 10 bases between the germline ends. The germline V gene encodes CDR1 MDHEN and CDR2 SYDVKM. CDR3: CASRKWDEQYF. The CDR3 DNA sequence: TGTGCCAGCCGGAAGTGGGACGAGCAGTACTTC.

The chain recombines TRBV2 with TRBJ2-5; 9 nucleotides match TRBD1. This CDR3 has 14 residues. Germline CDR1 reads SNHLY; CDR2 reads FYNNEI. J gave up 5 bases and V 6 bases, and 7 bases lay outside the gene matches. CDR3 protein: CASRRGQGSETQYF. CDR3 bases: TGTGCCAGCAGGAGGGGACAGGGTAGTGAGACCCAGTACTTC.

The rearrangement links TRBV27 to TRBJ1-6, with 7 bases identical to TRBD1. V lost 5 bases and J lost 3; bases outside the gene matches: 4. The CDR3 is 15 residues long. Germline V gene data show CDR1 as MNHEY and CDR2 as SMNVEV (reference sequence). CDR3: CASSAGTDYNSPLHF. DNA of the CDR3: TGTGCCAGCAGTGCCGGGACAGACTATAATTCACCCCTCCACTTT.

The V call is TRBV29-1, the J call TRBJ2-7; TRBD2 agrees at 7 bases. Germline V gene lookup returns CDR1 SQVTM and CDR2 ANQGSEA. CDR3 length: 14 residues. V dropped 4 bases and J dropped 3; count of bases not matched to a gene: 9. The CDR3 DNA is TGCAGCGTTGGTGGGAGGGAACCAATCTACGAGCAGTACTTC. Protein: CSVGGREPIYEQYF.

V usage is TRBV5-1 and J usage is TRBJ1-4, with D possibly matching TRBD1 (6 bases). Germline values: CDR1 SGHRS, CDR2 YFSETQ. With 4 bases removed from V and 8 bases from J, the gap between germline ends came to 18 bases. The CDR3 has 15 residues. CDR3 region: CASSAGLQGPEKLFF. DNA of the CDR3: TGCGCCAGCAGCGCCGGTCTACAGGGCCCGGAAAAACTGTTTTTT.

J is TRBJ2-7 and V is TRBV5-4, with TRBD2 matching 7 bases. CDR3 length: 17 amino acids. CDR1 is SGHNT, CDR2 YYREEE, per germline (reference sequence). J gave up 6 bases and V 0 bases, and 15 bases lay outside the gene matches. CDR3 nucleotide sequence: TGTGCCAGCAGCTTGGATGGAGGTCGGGCGGGGAGGGGCGAGCAGTACTTC. Its translation: CASSLDGGRAGRGEQYF.

The chain combines TRBV15 with TRBJ2-5; 7 nucleotides agree with TRBD1. The J call may be wrong; the DNA end is better matched by TRBJ2-7. This CDR3 spans 15 amino acids. Per germline, CDR1 LNHNV and CDR2 YYDKDF (reference sequence). The CDR3 DNA sequence: TGTGCCACCAGCTCCGTCGGGACAGAGGACTACGAGCAGTACTTC. It encodes CATSSVGTEDYEQYF.

The chain uses TRBV19 and TRBJ1-1; possible D gene TRBD1, 5 bases. Trimming took 6 bases from V and 1 from J, leaving 21 bases between them. This CDR3 has 17 amino acids. CDR1 is LNHDA and CDR2 is SQIVND in the germline V gene (reference sequence). DNA of the CDR3: TGTGCCAGTAGCCCTGATTATGGGGGAGGACAGAACACTGAAGCTTTCTTT. Encoded protein: CASSPDYGGGQNTEAFF.

The J gene is TRBJ1-2, the V gene TRBV6-1; 7 bases fit TRBD1. V lost 4 bases and J lost 4; bases outside the gene matches: 3. This CDR3 has 13 amino acids. The V gene's germline CDR1 is MNHNS and CDR2 SASEGT. CDR3 sequence: CASSVQGVYGYTF. The CDR3 DNA is TGTGCCAGCAGTGTGCAGGGGGTCTATGGCTACACCTTC.

V gene TRBV19 combines with J gene TRBJ1-1; D is uncertain. V gave up 0 bases and J gave up 3 bases, with 5 bases separating them. The CDR3 is 13 residues long. The germline V gene encodes CDR1 LNHDA and CDR2 SQIVND (reference sequence). Here the CDR3 reads CASSIDRDTEAFF. CDR3 DNA: TGTGCCAGTAGTATAGATCGGGACACTGAAGCTTTCTTT.